Below are 8 T cell receptor beta chains sequenced from a single sample in a study of T cell changes during pregnancy in multiple sclerosis. TCRdb keeps only in-frame clones here, not all; method: immunoSEQ multiplex PCR. The sample lists roughly 60,000 clones, approximately 90% occurring once. The sequencing here drew on CD4+ T cells from peripheral blood mononuclear cells, taken in the first trimester of pregnancy. The origin of the receptors is a female donor with multiple sclerosis, enrolled in a pregnancy study.

This CDR3 is CASSSSSSGGQFF. CDR3 DNA: TGTGCCAGCAGCTCCTCATCTAGCGGGGGGCAGTTCTTC. The chain couples TRBV11-3 to TRBJ2-1, with TRBD2 identical over 10 bases. The CDR3 contains 13 residues. The germline gives CDR1 SGHNT, CDR2 YENEEA. V was clipped by 4 bases and J by 12 bases; unmatched bases: 6.

CDR3 protein: CASSLTATGVGNEQFF. The CDR3 bases are TGTGCCAGCAGCTTAACAGCCACAGGGGTCGGGAATGAGCAGTTCTTC. The chain couples TRBV7-3 to TRBJ2-1, with 7 bases aligning to TRBD1. CDR1 and CDR2 (germline): SGHTA, FQGTGA. CDR3 size: 16 residues. After removal of 0 bases from V and 7 bases from J, the junction contained 9 bases not matched to a gene. The full variable domain, completed using reference TRBV7-3 and TRBJ2-1, is GAGVSQTPSNKVTEKGKYVELRCDPISGHTALYWYRQSLGQGPEFLIYFQGTGAADDSGLPNDRFFAVRPEGSVSTLKIQRTERGDSAVYLCASSLTATGVGNEQFFGPGTRLTVL.

The gene calls are TRBV29-1 and TRBJ1-1; 8 nucleotides match TRBD1. V gave up 7 bases and J gave up 7 bases; unmatched junction bases: 5. The CDR3 has 11 residues. In germline, CDR1 is SQVTM, CDR2 ANQGSEA. The DNA of the CDR3 is TGCAGCGCAGACAGGGGTGGTGAAGCTTTCTTT. Translation gives CSADRGGEAFF.

V and J are TRBV6-5 and TRBJ2-5; D may be TRBD2 (6 bases). From germline, CDR1 is MNHEY and CDR2 SVGAGI. CDR3 length: 16 amino acids. Deletions cut 4 bases from V and 6 bases from J, with 21 bases between. The CDR3 DNA sequence: TGTGCCAGCAGTTTAGGTTGGGGGGTTGGGCCGAAGACCCAGTACTTC. As protein: CASSLGWGVGPKTQYF.

The chain is built from TRBV9 and TRBJ1-1; the D gene is possibly TRBD1 (5 bases). The CDR3 sequence is 14 residues long. Trimming took off 4 bases at V and 3 bases at J, with 13 bases between the two ends. In germline, CDR1 is SGDLS, CDR2 YYNGEE. Here the CDR3 DNA reads TGTGCCAGCAGCCCCAGGGTTACCTACACTGAAGCTTTCTTT. Translation: CASSPRVTYTEAFF.

V and J are TRBV27 and TRBJ1-2, with D perhaps TRBD1 (6 bases). This CDR3 region has 17 residues. Germline CDR1 MNHEY, CDR2 SMNVEV (reference sequence). V was clipped by 6 bases and J by 1 base, with 21 bases between them. CDR3: CASRPTGIVQFNYGYTF. The DNA for the CDR3 is TGTGCCAGCAGACCAACAGGGATCGTTCAATTTAACTATGGCTACACCTTC.

Concerning this clone: One junction end does not reproduce the germline sequence, and a read error may be involved. The chain joins TRBV7-7 to TRBJ2-1; a possible D gene is TRBD2 (7 bases). This CDR3 is 16 amino acids long. Germline loops: CDR1 SSHAT, CDR2 FNYEAQ (reference sequence). The CDR3 is CASSRGAGLTAGEQFF. CDR3 DNA sequence: TGTGCTAGCAGCCGGGGGGCAGGGCTCACCGCGGGTGAGCAGTTCTTC.

The genes are TRBV4-1 and TRBJ1-1; a possible D gene is TRBD1 (6 bases). The CDR3 has 14 amino acids. Germline CDR1 and CDR2: MGHRA and YSYEKL. Deletions cut 0 bases from V and 6 bases from J, with 11 bases between. CDR3 protein: CASSQENRAAEAFF. DNA of the CDR3: TGCGCCAGCAGCCAAGAAAACAGGGCGGCTGAAGCTTTCTTT.